Shown below are 21 T cell receptor beta chains from a single sample sequenced in a study of shared clonotypes between healthy human individuals. Sequencing was performed with immunoSEQ multiplex PCR; in TCRdb, only in-frame clones are kept and a portion is missing. The sample records about 500,000 clones, more than 70% being singletons. What was sequenced was PBMCs. These receptors originate from a middle-aged woman in good health. Some clones in this sample may be carry-over from other donors' samples.

The chain carries TRBV19 and TRBJ1-1; a weak D match, TRBD1 (5 bases). The germline CDR1 and CDR2 sequences are LNHDA and SQIVND (reference sequence). The CDR3 loop spans 14 amino acids. The ends were cut back, 4 bases at V and 2 bases at J, with 11 bases in the middle. The chain's CDR3 is CASSSDSLNTEAFF. The CDR3 DNA follows: TGTGCCAGTAGTAGCGACAGCCTCAACACTGAAGCTTTCTTT.

As regards this clone: Other DNA sequences within the sample encode an identical CDR3. The V call is TRBV19, the J call TRBJ1-5; unclear D gene. The V end was cut by 3 bases, the J end by 5 bases, with 5 bases between. The CDR3 length is 12 residues. The germline V gene encodes CDR1 LNHDA and CDR2 SQIVND (reference sequence). The CDR3 nucleotides read TGTGCCAGTAGTATTGTGGATCAGCCCCAGCATTTT. It specifies CASSIVDQPQHF.

The rearrangement links TRBV2 to TRBJ1-3; 7 nucleotides match TRBD1. There are 18 residues in the CDR3. The V gene end was trimmed by 0 bases and the J gene end by 4 bases; junction bases not matched to a gene: 12. Per germline, CDR1 SNHLY and CDR2 FYNNEI. This chain's CDR3 is CASSEALGTATIGNTIYF. Here the CDR3 DNA reads TGTGCCAGCAGTGAAGCGCTCGGGACAGCAACAATAGGAAACACCATATATTTT.

This rearrangement joins TRBV9 to TRBJ2-1; 14 nucleotides line up with TRBD2. CDR1 and CDR2 (germline): SGDLS, YYNGEE. Losses at the gene ends were 3 bases for V and 6 bases for J; bases not matched to a gene: 11. The CDR3 is 18 amino acids. The CDR3 coding sequence is TGTGCCAGCAGCGAATACTGGGGACTAGCGGGAGACTCCAATGAGCAGTTCTTC. Translation gives CASSEYWGLAGDSNEQFF.

The chain couples TRBV30 to TRBJ1-5, with D perhaps TRBD1 (6 bases). CDR1 and CDR2 from the germline V gene are GTSNPN and SVGIG (reference sequence). V lost 3 bases, J lost 5 bases, and 14 bases lay in between. This CDR3 comprises 14 residues. The CDR3 DNA sequence: TGTGCCTGGAGCCCTACAGGGAGGGATCAGCCCCAGCATTTT. It codes for CAWSPTGRDQPQHF.

The sample holds a few counts of this clone. A far larger clone lies a single base away; this is likely a read error. This specimen includes other DNA sequences encoding the same CDR3. The chain joins TRBV7-9 to TRBJ1-5; possible D gene TRBD1, 6 bases. The V gene lost 3 bases and the J gene lost 1 base, with 19 bases spanning the gap. CDR1 SEHNR and CDR2 FQNEAQ come from the germline V gene (reference sequence). There are 18 residues in the CDR3. The CDR3 DNA is TGTGCCAGCAGCTTGGTAGGAGGGGGGCTTACGAGCAATCAGCCCCAGCATTTT. Its protein product is CASSLVGGGLTSNQPQHF.

V is TRBV9 and J is TRBJ2-1; 14 bases agree with TRBD2. Germline values: CDR1 SGDLS, CDR2 YYNGEE. The CDR3 has 16 residues. V dropped 5 bases and J dropped 10; count of bases not matched to a gene: 11. In nucleotides, the CDR3 is TGTGCCAGCAGTGAAACCGGGACTAGCGGGAGAGGGGAGCAGTTCTTC. Protein sequence: CASSETGTSGRGEQFF. Full variable domain (remainder filled in from reference TRBV9 and TRBJ2-1): DSGVTQTPKHLITATGQRVTLRCSPRSGDLSVYWYQQSLDQGLQFLIQYYNGEERAKGNILERFSAQQFPDLHSELNLSSLELGDSALYFCASSETGTSGRGEQFFGPGTRLTVL.

The chain is built from TRBV15 and TRBJ2-7; D not certain. This CDR3 has 16 amino acids. The germline V gene has CDR1 LNHNV and CDR2 YYDKDF (reference sequence). V lost 0 bases to trimming and J lost 3 bases, with 15 bases between them. CDR3 nucleotide sequence: TGTGCCACCAGCAGAGATCGGTCCTCTGGGCGCTACGAGCAGTACTTC. Its protein product is CATSRDRSSGRYEQYF.

V gene TRBV19 combines with J gene TRBJ1-2; the D is unclear. The germline V gene encodes CDR1 LNHDA and CDR2 SQIVND (reference sequence). V lost 7 bases, J lost 4 bases, and 10 bases lay in between. The CDR3 length is 12 residues. In nucleotides, the CDR3 is TGTGCCAGTACTAAGGGCGCCTATGGCTACACCTTC. It encodes CASTKGAYGYTF.

V gene TRBV29-1 combines with J gene TRBJ1-1, with 7 bases that match TRBD1. Germline CDR1 reads SQVTM; CDR2 reads ANQGSEA. The V gene end was trimmed by 4 bases and the J gene end by 4 bases; junction bases not matched to a gene: 6. CDR3 length equals 13 residues. The CDR3 is CSVVSQGGTEAFF. CDR3 nucleotides: TGCAGCGTTGTATCGCAGGGGGGCACTGAAGCTTTCTTT.

This rearrangement joins TRBV5-6 to TRBJ1-1; D unclear. Germline lookup yields CDR1 SGHDT and CDR2 YYEEEE. V shed 0 bases and J shed 11 bases, with 11 bases lying between them. This CDR3 contains 12 residues. The CDR3 spells CASSLEVGRAFF. CDR3 nucleotides: TGTGCCAGCAGCTTGGAAGTAGGGAGGGCTTTCTTT.

This clone was observed once. The gene calls are TRBV4-2 and TRBJ1-1, with D perhaps TRBD1 (5 bases). CDR1 and CDR2 (germline): LGHNA, YNFKEQ. The CDR3 runs to 16 residues. V lost 1 base and J 3 bases, leaving 15 bases between the germline ends. CDR3 protein: CASSQGVRQGYTEAFF. CDR3 sequence (DNA): TGTGCCAGCAGCCAAGGGGTCAGGCAGGGATACACTGAAGCTTTCTTT.

J is TRBJ2-1 and V is TRBV7-9; TRBD1 aligns across 7 bases. CDR3 length: 16 amino acids. Germline lookup yields CDR1 SEHNR and CDR2 FQNEAQ (reference sequence). After removal of 4 bases from V and 0 bases from J, the junction contained 6 bases not matched to a gene. The CDR3 coding sequence is TGTGCCAGCAGCTCAAACAGGGGTAGCTCCTACAATGAGCAGTTCTTC. Its protein product is CASSSNRGSSYNEQFF.

Concerning this clone: This specimen includes other DNA sequences encoding the same CDR3. The chain combines TRBV11-3 with TRBJ2-1; no firm D call. The CDR3 runs to 13 residues. From germline, CDR1 is SGHNT and CDR2 YENEEA. V lost 1 base to trimming and J lost 5 bases, with 6 bases between them. The CDR3 loop reads CASSLGANNEQFF. The CDR3 bases are TGTGCCAGCAGCTTAGGAGCCAACAATGAGCAGTTCTTC.

Comment on this clone: Given a much more abundant clone one base away, this may be a read error. This chain's CDR3 is CATSRTSGEGKQYF. CDR3 nucleotides: TGTGCCACCAGCAGAACTAGCGGAGAGGGCAAGCAGTACTTC. This sequence joins TRBV15 and TRBJ2-7, with 8 bases lining up with TRBD2. V trimming: 2 bases; J trimming: 8 bases; junction bases outside the gene matches: 8. The CDR3 sequence is 14 residues long. The germline CDR1 and CDR2 sequences are LNHNV and YYDKDF (reference sequence).

The rearrangement joins TRBV30 to TRBJ1-2; possible D gene TRBD1, 6 bases. The CDR3 covers 13 residues. The germline V gene encodes CDR1 GTSNPN and CDR2 SVGIG (reference sequence). CDR3 DNA sequence: TGTGCAGGAGGTGGGGGGCGCGGCTATGGCTACACCTTC. Protein sequence: CAGGGGRGYGYTF.

CDR3 region: CASRRRGLNEQYF. The DNA of the CDR3 is TGTGCCAGCAGACGCAGGGGGCTTAACGAGCAGTACTTC. The chain couples TRBV5-8 to TRBJ2-7; 8 bases line up with TRBD1. Germline V gene lookup returns CDR1 SGHTS and CDR2 YDEGEE. With 5 bases clipped from V and 5 bases from J, the junction kept 6 bases outside the gene matches. This CDR3 comprises 13 residues. The entire variable domain, with the rest obtained from reference TRBV5-8 and TRBJ2-7, is as follows: EAGVTQSPTHLIKTRGQQATLRCSPISGHTSVYWYQQALGLGLQFLLWYDEGEERNRGNFPPRFSGRQFPNYSSELNVNALELEDSALYLCASRRRGLNEQYFGPGTRLTVT.

The V gene is TRBV28, the J gene TRBJ2-3, with TRBD2 matching over 11 bases. Looked up from germline, CDR1 is MDHEN and CDR2 is SYDVKM. The CDR3 consists of 20 residues. J gave up 4 bases and V 4 bases, and 19 bases lay outside the gene matches. CDR3 in DNA: TGTGCCAGCAGTTACCCCATGGCCCTTAGCGGGAGGGCCGGGTCAGATACGCAGTATTTT. It yields the protein CASSYPMALSGRAGSDTQYF.

This clone was observed a handful of times. A single base is all that separates this from a far larger clone, so a read error is likely. The same CDR3 can be traced to other DNA sequences in this sample. The rearrangement uses TRBV30 and TRBJ2-1, with unresolved D. V was trimmed by 2 bases and J by 6 bases, leaving 2 bases between them. The germline V gene has CDR1 GTSNPN and CDR2 SVGIG (reference sequence). The CDR3 totals 10 residues. The CDR3 sequence is CAWSSNEQFF. Here the CDR3 DNA reads TGTGCCTGGAGTAGCAATGAGCAGTTCTTC.

J is TRBJ1-3 and V is TRBV11-2; D uncertain. Germline-derived CDR1 and CDR2 are SGHAT and FQNNGV. V dropped 1 base and J dropped 0 bases, with 10 bases sitting between them. The CDR3 sequence is 16 residues long. In nucleotides, the CDR3 is TGTGCCAGCAGCTTAGCGGGAGGACTCTCTGGAAACACCATATATTTT. It yields the protein CASSLAGGLSGNTIYF.

J is TRBJ1-5 and V is TRBV9; weak D call: TRBD1 (6 bases). This CDR3 comprises 16 residues. In germline, CDR1 is SGDLS, CDR2 YYNGEE. V was clipped by 4 bases and J by 3 bases, with 17 bases between them. CDR3 DNA sequence: TGTGCCAGCAGCCCAGAAGGGGGTCCCGACAATCAGCCCCAGCATTTT. Translation gives CASSPEGGPDNQPQHF.